This passage covers 29 T cell receptor beta chains from one sample sequenced in a study of blood T cell repertoires in COVID-19. This table comes from immunoSEQ multiplex PCR, and its TCRdb copy is limited to in-frame clones, with some not included. The data hold 310,000 or so clones, with approximately 86% observed a single time. Source material: peripheral blood. Source of these receptors: a woman between 45 and 65 years old who had recovered from COVID-19.

The chain links TRBV5-1 to TRBJ2-1; TRBD2 matches at 8 bases. Germline assignment: CDR1 SGHRS and CDR2 YFSETQ. V shed 6 bases, J shed 6 bases, and the junction held 8 bases outside the gene matches. The length of the CDR3 is 14 residues. The CDR3 here is CASMTSEPTNEQFF. Here the CDR3 DNA reads TGCGCCAGCATGACTAGCGAACCCACCAATGAGCAGTTCTTC.

The CDR3 is CASSLKSGGGYGYTF. The CDR3 DNA is TGTGCCAGCAGTTTAAAGTCAGGGGGAGGCTATGGCTACACCTTC. The rearrangement uses TRBV6-2 or TRBV6-3 and TRBJ1-2; TRBD1 matches at 7 bases. CDR3 length equals 15 residues. The J segment lost 4 bases and the V segment lost 4 bases, leaving 9 bases of the junction unmatched. Germline values: CDR1 MNHEY, CDR2 SVGEGT.

This chain joins TRBV7-2 and TRBJ1-2, with D possibly matching TRBD1 (6 bases). This CDR3 has 14 residues. From germline, CDR1 is SGHTA and CDR2 FQGNSA. V was trimmed by 5 bases and J by 2 bases, leaving 12 bases between them. The CDR3 coding sequence is TGTGCCAGCAGCCCGGACAGAAGAAACTATGGCTACACCTTC. This codes for CASSPDRRNYGYTF.

The chain uses TRBV30 and TRBJ2-3; 9 nucleotides line up with TRBD2. In germline, CDR1 is GTSNPN, CDR2 SVGIG (reference sequence). The CDR3 loop spans 16 amino acids. V was clipped by 0 bases and J by 1 base; unmatched bases: 5. The DNA for the CDR3 is TGTGCCTGGAGTGTATACCAGCGGGAGGGCACAGATACGCAGTATTTT. It encodes CAWSVYQREGTDTQYF.

The CDR3 coding sequence is TGTGCCTGGAGTGCGGGACTAGCGGCATACGAGCAGTACTTC. Protein product: CAWSAGLAAYEQYF. The rearrangement uses TRBV30 and TRBJ2-7; 11 bases line up with TRBD2. V lost 1 base and J lost 4; bases outside the gene matches: 3. Germline V gene data show CDR1 as GTSNPN and CDR2 as SVGIG (reference sequence). The CDR3 runs to 14 residues. Using reference TRBV30 and TRBJ2-7 for the parts outside the CDR3, the full variable domain is SQTIHQWPATLVQPVGSPLSLECTVEGTSNPNLYWYRQAAGRGLQLLFYSVGIGQISSEVPQNLSASRPQDRQFILSSKKLLLSDSGFYLCAWSAGLAAYEQYFGPGTRLTVT.

This clone was seen more than once but under ten times. V and J are TRBV4-3 and TRBJ2-6, with TRBD1 as a possible D gene (6 bases). The CDR3 has 16 residues. Germline V gives CDR1 LGHNA, CDR2 YSLEER. V lost 5 bases to trimming and J lost 0 bases, with 11 bases between them. CDR3 in amino acids: CASSRNRASGANVLTF. Written as DNA, the CDR3 is TGCGCCAGCAGCAGAAACAGGGCCTCTGGGGCCAACGTCCTGACTTTC.

The J gene is TRBJ1-4, the V gene TRBV5-1; 7 bases agree with TRBD1. CDR3 size: 18 residues. Germline CDR1 reads SGHRS; CDR2 reads YFSETQ. V trimming: 2 bases; J trimming: 8 bases; junction bases outside the gene matches: 18. CDR3 in amino acids: CASSLRRQRTGGDEKLFF. CDR3 nucleotide sequence: TGCGCCAGCAGCTTACGTCGGCAGAGGACAGGAGGGGACGAAAAACTGTTTTTT.

V and J are TRBV5-1 and TRBJ2-1, with D hard to call. From germline, CDR1 is SGHRS and CDR2 YFSETQ. V was pared by 3 bases and J by 5 bases, with 12 bases between. The CDR3 covers 14 residues. CDR3 amino acids: CASSSLPPNNEQFF. CDR3 in DNA: TGCGCCAGCAGCTCCCTTCCCCCTAACAATGAGCAGTTCTTC.

The genes are TRBV5-1 and TRBJ1-1; 7 bases map to TRBD1. After removal of 0 bases from V and 5 bases from J, the junction contained 7 bases not matched to a gene. Per the germline V gene, CDR1 is SGHRS and CDR2 is YFSETQ. The CDR3 length is 15 residues. This chain's CDR3 is CASSLGDRDGTEAFF. CDR3 DNA sequence: TGCGCCAGCAGCTTGGGCGACAGGGATGGTACTGAAGCTTTCTTT.

The J gene is TRBJ1-1, the V gene TRBV27, with 10 bases matching TRBD1. The V segment lost 6 bases and the J segment 1 base; nucleotides outside the gene matches: 2. This CDR3 spans 14 amino acids. The germline CDR1 and CDR2 sequences are MNHEY and SMNVEV (reference sequence). CDR3 protein: CASSRDRGNTEAFF. In DNA form, the CDR3 reads TGTGCCAGCAGCCGGGACAGGGGGAACACTGAAGCTTTCTTT.

This clone was seen only a few times. CDR3 residues: CASSKVGVPKYEQYF. In DNA, the CDR3 is TGTGCCAGCAGCAAAGTCGGAGTCCCCAAGTACGAGCAGTACTTC. The rearrangement joins TRBV21-1 to TRBJ2-7; TRBD2 is the table's D call and was not checked against the DNA. TRBV21-1 is a documented pseudogene. The CDR3 spans 15 residues.

The rearrangement links TRBV9 to TRBJ2-1; possible D gene TRBD2, 5 bases. The V end was cut by 3 bases, the J end by 6 bases, with 16 bases between. There are 15 residues in the CDR3. The germline gives CDR1 SGDLS, CDR2 YYNGEE. The CDR3 sequence is CASSDPPGKANEQFF. Here the CDR3 DNA reads TGTGCCAGCAGCGACCCTCCGGGAAAGGCCAATGAGCAGTTCTTC.

This clone was seen at least ten times. The chain recombines TRBV14 with TRBJ2-2; TRBD1 might be the D (6 bases). CDR3 length: 14 residues. Germline V gene data show CDR1 as SGHDN and CDR2 as FVKESK. Trimming shortened V by 4 bases and J by 5 bases, and 11 bases separated the two germline ends. CDR3 in amino acids: CASSLTGQTGELFF. CDR3 DNA: TGTGCCAGCAGCCTAACCGGACAGACCGGGGAGCTGTTTTTT.

V and J are TRBV6-2 or TRBV6-3 and TRBJ1-6, with D unclear. The CDR3 length is 13 residues. Germline-derived CDR1 and CDR2 are MNHEY and SVGEGT. V was cut by 5 bases and J by 12 bases, with 14 bases left in between. The chain's CDR3 is CASSQERNRPLHF. The CDR3 region has the DNA TGTGCCAGCAGTCAGGAAAGGAACCGACCCCTCCACTTT.

The rearrangement links TRBV9 to TRBJ2-2; 7 nucleotides agree with TRBD1. The CDR3 is 15 residues long. The germline gives CDR1 SGDLS, CDR2 YYNGEE. Trimming at V came to 3 bases and at J to 6 bases, leaving 8 bases not matched to a gene. CDR3 region: CASSADRERPGELFF. The CDR3 region has the DNA TGTGCCAGCAGCGCCGACAGGGAGCGTCCCGGGGAGCTGTTTTTT.

This clone was observed a few times. The rearrangement uses TRBV4-1 and TRBJ1-1; the D is unclear. CDR1 and CDR2 (germline): MGHRA, YSYEKL. The CDR3 is made up of 12 amino acids. Trimming cost V 3 bases and J 7 bases, with 9 bases left between them. CDR3 sequence (DNA): TGCGCCAGCAGCCACTCCGGGAATGAAGCTTTCTTT. Translation gives CASSHSGNEAFF.

DNA of the CDR3: TGTGCCAGCAGCTCCAGCGGGAGTACGGCCTACGAGCAGTACTTC. It yields the protein CASSSSGSTAYEQYF. The chain employs TRBV9 and TRBJ2-7; TRBD2 aligns across 8 bases. The V and J ends lost 4 bases and 2 bases, in that order; junction bases with no gene match: 8. The CDR3 runs to 15 residues. Germline V CDR1 and CDR2: SGDLS, YYNGEE. Variable domain in full (rest from reference TRBV9 and TRBJ2-7): DSGVTQTPKHLITATGQRVTLRCSPRSGDLSVYWYQQSLDQGLQFLIQYYNGEERAKGNILERFSAQQFPDLHSELNLSSLELGDSALYFCASSSSGSTAYEQYFGPGTRLTVT.

The V gene is TRBV15, the J gene TRBJ1-2; no reliable D call. The CDR3 runs to 13 residues. V was clipped by 0 bases and J by 1 base, with 3 bases between them. Germline values: CDR1 LNHNV, CDR2 YYDKDF (reference sequence). CDR3 nucleotide sequence: TGTGCCACCAGCAGAGACCATAACTATGGCTACACCTTC. Amino acid sequence: CATSRDHNYGYTF.

Notes on this clone: The junction departs from the called germline gene at one end, perhaps through a read error. The genes are TRBV6-1 and TRBJ1-5, with 9 bases aligning to TRBD1. Germline-derived CDR1 and CDR2 are MNHNS and SASEGT. This CDR3 spans 16 amino acids. In DNA form, the CDR3 reads TGTGCCAGCAGTGCCCTGAGCACAGGGGGCAACCAGCCCCAGCATTTT. Protein sequence: CASSALSTGGNQPQHF.

The gene calls are TRBV11-2 and TRBJ1-1; possible D gene TRBD1, 6 bases. V shed 1 base and J shed 0 bases, with 12 bases lying between them. The germline gives CDR1 SGHAT, CDR2 FQNNGV. The CDR3 loop spans 16 amino acids. CDR3 sequence (DNA): TGTGCCAGCAGCTTAGTAGGGGGTGACCTGAACACTGAAGCTTTCTTT. It translates to CASSLVGGDLNTEAFF.

J is TRBJ1-2 and V is TRBV6-2 or TRBV6-3, with 9 bases fitting TRBD1. Germline V gene lookup returns CDR1 MNHEY and CDR2 SVGEGT. This CDR3 has 14 amino acids. Losses at the gene ends were 5 bases for V and 6 bases for J; bases not matched to a gene: 7. The CDR3 DNA is TGTGCCAGCAGTACACGGACAGGGGAGGATGGCTACACCTTC. Translated: CASSTRTGEDGYTF.

The rearrangement links TRBV18 to TRBJ2-1; 11 positions agree with TRBD2. The V and J ends lost 4 bases and 6 bases, in that order; junction bases with no gene match: 5. The CDR3 spans 15 residues. CDR1 and CDR2 from the germline V gene are KGHSH and LQKENI. CDR3 nucleotide sequence: TGTGCCAGCTCACGGGGGGGGACTAGCGGCAATGAGCAGTTCTTC. It is translated as CASSRGGTSGNEQFF.

The chain uses TRBV10-3 and TRBJ2-5, with 9 bases matching TRBD1. The CDR3 runs to 15 residues. Germline values: CDR1 ENHRY, CDR2 SYGVKD. Trimming cost V 10 bases and J 5 bases; bases outside gene matches: 14. DNA for the CDR3: TGTGCCACCAGAGGACCGACAGGGGGTGGGGAGACCCAGTACTTC. Protein product: CATRGPTGGGETQYF.

The V and J genes are TRBV28 and TRBJ2-6; 7 positions agree with TRBD1. The CDR3 is made up of 15 amino acids. Germline CDR1 MDHEN, CDR2 SYDVKM. Losses at the gene ends were 7 bases for V and 3 bases for J; bases not matched to a gene: 6. CDR3 nucleotide sequence: TGTGCCAGCACGCACAGGGGCGGTGGGGCCAACGTCCTGACTTTC. This gives the protein CASTHRGGGANVLTF.

The gene calls are TRBV19 and TRBJ2-7, with 7 bases identical to TRBD2. This CDR3 region has 14 residues. Germline lookup yields CDR1 LNHDA and CDR2 SQIVND (reference sequence). The V segment lost 9 bases and the J segment 0 bases; nucleotides outside the gene matches: 8. In DNA, the CDR3 is TGTGCCAGCCGGATGGGAGGGAGCTCCTACGAGCAGTACTTC. Residues: CASRMGGSSYEQYF.

This clone occurred a few times. The gene calls are TRBV7-2 and TRBJ2-1; perhaps TRBD1 as D (5 bases). Looked up from germline, CDR1 is SGHTA and CDR2 is FQGNSA. This CDR3 has 16 amino acids. Trimming took off 0 bases at V and 4 bases at J, with 13 bases between the two ends. CDR3 nucleotides: TGTGCCAGCAGCTTAGCGGGGCAGGGAAATTACAATGAGCAGTTCTTC. This encodes CASSLAGQGNYNEQFF.

The J gene is TRBJ1-2, the V gene TRBV19, with 9 nucleotides matching TRBD1. Germline assignment: CDR1 LNHDA and CDR2 SQIVND (reference sequence). The CDR3 covers 15 residues. The ends lost 3 bases at V and 8 bases at J; junction bases unmatched: 10. The CDR3 nucleotides read TGTGCCAGTAGTATTCACAGGGGGCGTACGGAAGGCTACACCTTC. Translated, it gives CASSIHRGRTEGYTF.

V is TRBV6-1 and J is TRBJ1-5, with 7 positions matching TRBD1. The CDR3 consists of 16 residues. J lost 7 bases, V lost 3 bases, and 12 bases had no gene match. Germline V gives CDR1 MNHNS, CDR2 SASEGT. CDR3 sequence: CASSDQGGAFGQPQHF. The CDR3 nucleotides read TGTGCCAGCAGTGATCAGGGGGGCGCGTTTGGACAGCCCCAGCATTTT.

This CDR3 reads CASSPRGHEQYF. CDR3 bases: TGTGCCAGCAGTCCCAGGGGGCACGAGCAGTACTTC. The J gene is TRBJ2-7, the V gene TRBV6-1; 8 nucleotides line up with TRBD1. The CDR3 totals 12 residues. V shed 5 bases and J 5 bases; nucleotides not matched to a gene: 2. Germline V lookup: CDR1 MNHNS, CDR2 SASEGT.